This is a list of T cell receptor beta chains from one sample in a study of T-cell memory formation after mild COVID-19. TCRdb re-called the 5' RACE reads with MiXCR, one entry per CDR3 protein. The repertoire holds a few hundred thousand distinct CDR3 sequences, 28% seen once, with approximately 13% in the top ten. The sample comprised PBMCs or a T cell subset sorted from them (not recorded which). Every receptor here comes from an adult woman who had mild COVID-19 (a few samples of this study predate the infection). Cell type and time point are not known. CDR3s include the opening cysteine and the closing phenylalanine or tryptophan. A D gene is named only where the DNA matches it firmly. Clone size is not always given. Where it is, it says once, few, many or a class for expanded clones.

TRBJ2-3	few	TRBV5-1	.	TGCGCCAGCAGCACGGGGGCCGGCACAGATACGCAGTATTTT	CASSTGAGTDTQYF
TRBJ2-3	.	TRBV30	.	TGTGCCTGGAGTCACGGTACAGGGAGTAACACAGATACGCAGTATTTT	CAWSHGTGSNTDTQYF
TRBJ1-2	.	TRBV7-9	.	TGTGCCAGCAGCTTCGGCCACGGGGGGGGCTATGGCTACACCTTC	CASSFGHGGGYGYTF
TRBJ2-7	once	TRBV7-9	.	TGTGCCAGCAGCTTAGGGGCTAGCCGGGATCTGGCAGGCGAGCAGTACTTC	CASSLGASRDLAGEQYF
TRBJ2-1	.	TRBV13	TRBD2	TGTGCCAGCAGCCCAGGGCGGGACTACGCCATCAATGAGCAGTTCTTC	CASSPGRDYAINEQFF
TRBJ2-7	few	TRBV5-1	TRBD1	TGCGCCAGCAGCTTGCAGGGGGTTACCACCTACGAGCAGTACTTC	CASSLQGVTTYEQYF
TRBJ1-6	.	TRBV20-1	.	TGCAGTGCTAGAGATCCTCTCGAGATCTCACCCCTCCACTTT	CSARDPLEISPLHF
TRBJ2-1	.	TRBV12-3/TRBV12-4	.	TGTGCCAGCGGACCGAGGGGGAATGAGCAGTTCTTC	CASGPRGNEQFF
TRBJ2-7	.	TRBV19	TRBD1	TGTGCCAGTGGACAGGCTTACTCCTACGAGCAGTACTTC	CASGQAYSYEQYF
TRBJ2-3	few	TRBV11-2	TRBD2	TGTGCCAGCAGCTTAAATCGGGGTAGCGGGGGGGCCCCCACAGATACGCAGTATTTT	CASSLNRGSGGAPTDTQYF
TRBJ2-7	few	TRBV15	TRBD2	TGTGCCACCAGCAGAGGCAGGCGGCGGGAGGACTACGAGCAGTACTTC	CATSRGRRREDYEQYF
TRBJ2-7	few	TRBV20-1	TRBD2	TGCAGTGCTAGAGGTCTAGCGGGGGTCTCCTACGAGCAGTACTTC	CSARGLAGVSYEQYF
TRBJ2-2	.	TRBV12-3/TRBV12-4	.	TGTGCCAGCAGTTATCGGCAAATCGGGGAGCTGTTTTTT	CASSYRQIGELFF
TRBJ1-5	few	TRBV3-1	.	TGTGCCAGCAGCCAGACGGGGACCCGAGGGGATCAGCCCCAGCATTTT	CASSQTGTRGDQPQHF
TRBJ2-3	.	TRBV4-2	TRBD2	TGTGCCAGCAGCCAAGCAGGTAGCGGGACAGATACGCAGTATTTT	CASSQAGSGTDTQYF
TRBJ2-1	.	TRBV4-2	TRBD2	TGTGCCAGCAGCCAAGTAGGACTAGCGGGGGGGCTGTCGAATGAGCAGTTCTTC	CASSQVGLAGGLSNEQFF
TRBJ2-3	.	TRBV7-9	.	TGTGCCAGCAGCTTAGCCGAACAGTCTAGCACAGATACGCAGTATTTT	CASSLAEQSSTDTQYF
TRBJ2-5	few	TRBV7-9	.	TGTGCCAGCAGCACAACTAGCACCAGGGGGACCCAGTACTTC	CASSTTSTRGTQYF
TRBJ2-1	.	TRBV7-2	TRBD2	TGTGCCAGCAGCTTAGCGCCTAGCGGGGGATCCAATGAGCAGTTCTTC	CASSLAPSGGSNEQFF
TRBJ2-5	few	TRBV7-2	TRBD1	TGTGCCAGCAGCTTTCGACAGGGATTATTGGGGACCCAGTACTTC	CASSFRQGLLGTQYF
TRBJ2-3	.	TRBV7-6	TRBD2	TGTGCCAGCAGCCTAACTAGCGGGGGGCACACAGATACGCAGTATTTT	CASSLTSGGHTDTQYF
TRBJ1-2	medium-sized	TRBV6-6	.	TGTGCCAGCAGTTACTTGGACGGCAACTATGGCTACACCTTC	CASSYLDGNYGYTF
TRBJ2-7	few	TRBV5-8	.	TGTGCCAGCAGCTTGGAGGTCTTAACGACTCTCGAGCAGTACTTC	CASSLEVLTTLEQYF
TRBJ2-2	once	TRBV20-1	.	TGCAGTGCAAGGACGGTAACGACCGGGGAGCTGTTTTTT	CSARTVTTGELFF
TRBJ2-1	.	TRBV14	.	TGTGCCAGCAGCCAAGCGGCAGGGAGCTCCTACAATGAGCAGTTCTTC	CASSQAAGSSYNEQFF
TRBJ1-1	once	TRBV12-3/TRBV12-4	.	TGTGCCAGCAGTCGAGAGAGATACACTGAAGCTTTCTTT	CASSRERYTEAFF
TRBJ1-1	few	TRBV12-3/TRBV12-4	.	TGTGCCAGCAGCCGGAGTATTAGAGCTTTCTTT	CASSRSIRAFF
TRBJ2-3	.	TRBV7-2	.	TGTGCCAGCAGCTTAGGTCCACATAGAGATACGCAGTATTTT	CASSLGPHRDTQYF
TRBJ2-7	many	TRBV19	.	TGTGCCAGTAGTATAGCGGCCCCGTCCTACGAGCAGTACTTC	CASSIAAPSYEQYF
TRBJ2-1	.	TRBV7-6	.	TGTGCCAGCAGCCCTAGGACGGGGAGAACCTACAATGAGCAGTTCTTC	CASSPRTGRTYNEQFF
TRBJ2-7	.	TRBV5-1	TRBD2	TGCGCCAGCAGCTTCGGACTAGCGGGGGACTACGAGCAGTACTTC	CASSFGLAGDYEQYF
TRBJ2-2	.	TRBV7-9	.	TGTGCCAGCAGCTTAGGGCCAGACACCGGGGAGCTGTTTTTT	CASSLGPDTGELFF
TRBJ1-1	few	TRBV29-1	.	TGCAGCGTTACCCCAACGCCGCAGCCGTACGGGACTGAAGCTTTCTTT	CSVTPTPQPYGTEAFF
TRBJ1-2	.	TRBV20-1	TRBD1	TGCAGTCGGCGGTATGGGACAGCGTCTTATGGCTACACCTTC	CSRRYGTASYGYTF
TRBJ2-7	.	TRBV28	.	TGTGCCAGCAGTCCCCTTCTCGCACTAGGTGCCTACGAGCAGTACTTC	CASSPLLALGAYEQYF
TRBJ2-7	many	TRBV7-8	TRBD2	TGTGCCAGCAGCCCCCGGATAGTGACTAGCGGGGGGTCCTACGAGCAGTACTTC	CASSPRIVTSGGSYEQYF